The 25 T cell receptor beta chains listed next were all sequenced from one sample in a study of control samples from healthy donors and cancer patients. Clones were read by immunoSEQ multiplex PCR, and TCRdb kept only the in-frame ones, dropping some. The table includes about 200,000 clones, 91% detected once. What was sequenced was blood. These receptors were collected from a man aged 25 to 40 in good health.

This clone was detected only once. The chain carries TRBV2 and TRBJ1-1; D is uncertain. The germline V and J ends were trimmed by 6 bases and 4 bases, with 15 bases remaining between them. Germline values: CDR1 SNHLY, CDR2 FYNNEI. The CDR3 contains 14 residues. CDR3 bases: TGTGCCAGCAGGGGCAATGGGGTCAGCACTGAAGCTTTCTTT. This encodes CASRGNGVSTEAFF.

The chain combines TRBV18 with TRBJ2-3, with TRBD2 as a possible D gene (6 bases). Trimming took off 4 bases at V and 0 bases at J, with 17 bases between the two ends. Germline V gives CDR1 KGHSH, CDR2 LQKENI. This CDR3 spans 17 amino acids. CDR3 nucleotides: TGTGCCAGCTCACGGCCCTTAGCGGAAGCTAGCACAGATACGCAGTATTTT. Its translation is CASSRPLAEASTDTQYF.

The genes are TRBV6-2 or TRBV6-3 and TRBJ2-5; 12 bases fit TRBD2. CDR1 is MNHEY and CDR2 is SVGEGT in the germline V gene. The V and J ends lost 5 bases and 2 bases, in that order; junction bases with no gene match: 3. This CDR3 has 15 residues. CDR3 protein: CASSAGLAGQETQYF. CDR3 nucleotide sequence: TGTGCCAGCAGTGCGGGACTAGCGGGTCAAGAGACCCAGTACTTC.

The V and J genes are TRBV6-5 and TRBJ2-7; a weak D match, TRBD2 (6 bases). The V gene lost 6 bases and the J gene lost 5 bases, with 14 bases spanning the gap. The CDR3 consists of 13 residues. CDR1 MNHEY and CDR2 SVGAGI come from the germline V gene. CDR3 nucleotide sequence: TGTGCCAGCAGGCCTGGGGGGAGGAACGAGCAGTACTTC. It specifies CASRPGGRNEQYF.

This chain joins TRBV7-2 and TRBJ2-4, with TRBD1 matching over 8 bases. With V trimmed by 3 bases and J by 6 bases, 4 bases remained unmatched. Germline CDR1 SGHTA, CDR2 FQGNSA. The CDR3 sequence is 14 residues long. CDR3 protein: CASSFQGAGNIQYF. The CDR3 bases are TGTGCCAGCAGCTTTCAGGGGGCTGGAAACATTCAGTACTTC.

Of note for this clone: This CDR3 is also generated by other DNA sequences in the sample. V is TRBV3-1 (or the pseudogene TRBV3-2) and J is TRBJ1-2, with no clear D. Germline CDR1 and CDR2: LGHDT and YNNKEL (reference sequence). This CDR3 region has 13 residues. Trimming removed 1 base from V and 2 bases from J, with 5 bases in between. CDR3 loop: CASSQGGNYGYTF. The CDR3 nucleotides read TGTGCCAGCAGCCAAGGGGGAAACTATGGCTACACCTTC.

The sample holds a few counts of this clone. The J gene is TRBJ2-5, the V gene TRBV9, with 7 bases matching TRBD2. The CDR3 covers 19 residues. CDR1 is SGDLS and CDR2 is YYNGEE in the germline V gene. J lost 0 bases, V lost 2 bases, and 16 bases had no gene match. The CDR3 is CASSVFTAGETPYQETQYF. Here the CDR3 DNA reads TGTGCCAGCAGCGTGTTCACTGCGGGGGAGACACCGTACCAAGAGACCCAGTACTTC.

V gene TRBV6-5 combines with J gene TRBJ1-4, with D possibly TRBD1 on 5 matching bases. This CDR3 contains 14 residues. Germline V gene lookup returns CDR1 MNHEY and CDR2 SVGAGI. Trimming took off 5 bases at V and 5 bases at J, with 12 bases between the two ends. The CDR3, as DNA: TGTGCCAGCAGTCCCAAGGGGAGGAATGAAAAACTGTTTTTT. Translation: CASSPKGRNEKLFF.

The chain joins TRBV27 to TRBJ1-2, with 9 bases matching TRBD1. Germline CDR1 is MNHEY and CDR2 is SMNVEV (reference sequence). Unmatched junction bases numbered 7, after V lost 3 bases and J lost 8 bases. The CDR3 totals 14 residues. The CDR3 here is CASSLWGQGRGYTF. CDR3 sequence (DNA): TGTGCCAGCAGTTTGTGGGGACAGGGTCGCGGCTACACCTTC.

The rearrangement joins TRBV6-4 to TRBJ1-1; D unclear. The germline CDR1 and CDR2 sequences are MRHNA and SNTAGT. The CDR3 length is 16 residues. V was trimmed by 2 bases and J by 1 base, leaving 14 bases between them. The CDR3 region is CASSDQAGRKNTEAFF. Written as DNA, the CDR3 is TGTGCCAGCAGTGACCAGGCTGGACGGAAGAACACTGAAGCTTTCTTT.

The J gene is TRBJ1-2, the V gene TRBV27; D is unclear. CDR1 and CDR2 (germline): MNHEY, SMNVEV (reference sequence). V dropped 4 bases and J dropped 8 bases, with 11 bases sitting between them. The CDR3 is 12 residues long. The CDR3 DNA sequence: TGTGCCAGCAGTTCTCCTCGTGGGGGCTACACCTTC. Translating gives CASSSPRGGYTF.

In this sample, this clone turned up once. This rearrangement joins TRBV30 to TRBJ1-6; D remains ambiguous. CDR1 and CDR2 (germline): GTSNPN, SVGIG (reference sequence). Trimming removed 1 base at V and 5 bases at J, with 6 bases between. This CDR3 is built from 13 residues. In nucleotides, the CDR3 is TGTGCCTGGAGTGAAAGGGATAATTCACCCCTCCACTTT. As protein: CAWSERDNSPLHF.

The CDR3 coding sequence is TGTGCCAGCAGCTTCAGCGGCATAGCAGATACGCAGTATTTT. Amino acids: CASSFSGIADTQYF. The V call is TRBV7-8, the J call TRBJ2-3; perhaps TRBD2 as D (5 bases). Per germline, CDR1 SGHVS and CDR2 FQNEAQ. There are 14 residues in the CDR3. Trimming removed 3 bases at V and 4 bases at J, with 11 bases between.

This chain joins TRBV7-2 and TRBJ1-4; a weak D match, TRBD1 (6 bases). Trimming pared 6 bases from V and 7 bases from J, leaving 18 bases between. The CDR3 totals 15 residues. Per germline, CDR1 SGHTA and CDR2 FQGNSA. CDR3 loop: CASRLQGVGSEKLFF. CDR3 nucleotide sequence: TGTGCCAGCAGATTACAGGGAGTCGGAAGTGAAAAACTGTTTTTT.

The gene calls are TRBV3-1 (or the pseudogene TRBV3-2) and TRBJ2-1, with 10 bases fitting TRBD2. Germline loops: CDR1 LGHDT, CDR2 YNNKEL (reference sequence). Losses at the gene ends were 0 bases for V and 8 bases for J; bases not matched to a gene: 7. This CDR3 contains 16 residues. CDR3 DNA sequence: TGTGCCAGCAGCCAAGAAAGGCTAGCGGGGGTGCATGAGCAGTTCTTC. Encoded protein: CASSQERLAGVHEQFF.

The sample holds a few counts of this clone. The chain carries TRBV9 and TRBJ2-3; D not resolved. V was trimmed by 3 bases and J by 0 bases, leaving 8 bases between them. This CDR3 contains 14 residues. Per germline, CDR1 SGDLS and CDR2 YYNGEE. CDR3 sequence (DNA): TGTGCCAGCAGCGACGGTTCTAGCACAGATACGCAGTATTTT. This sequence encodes CASSDGSSTDTQYF.

CDR3 nucleotides: TGTGCCAGCAGCTTAGCGCCAAGGGCAAGCTCCTACAATGAGCAGTTCTTC. Protein sequence: CASSLAPRASSYNEQFF. This chain joins TRBV7-9 and TRBJ2-1; D is ambiguous. Germline assignment: CDR1 SEHNR and CDR2 FQNEAQ (reference sequence). The CDR3 has 17 residues. The germline V and J ends were trimmed by 0 bases and 0 bases, with 12 bases remaining between them.

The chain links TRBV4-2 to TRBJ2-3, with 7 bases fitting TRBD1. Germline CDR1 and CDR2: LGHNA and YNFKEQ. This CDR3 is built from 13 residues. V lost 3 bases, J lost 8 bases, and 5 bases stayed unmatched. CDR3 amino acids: CASSHPKGATQYF. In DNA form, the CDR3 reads TGTGCCAGCAGCCACCCAAAGGGGGCTACGCAGTATTTT.

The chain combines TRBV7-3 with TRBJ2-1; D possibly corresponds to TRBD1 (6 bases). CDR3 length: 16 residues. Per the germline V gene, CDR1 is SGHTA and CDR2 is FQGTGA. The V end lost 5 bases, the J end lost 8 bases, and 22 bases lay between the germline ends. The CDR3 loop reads CASSLGGISGVDEQFF. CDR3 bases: TGTGCCAGCAGCCTAGGGGGAATTAGTGGGGTAGATGAGCAGTTCTTC.

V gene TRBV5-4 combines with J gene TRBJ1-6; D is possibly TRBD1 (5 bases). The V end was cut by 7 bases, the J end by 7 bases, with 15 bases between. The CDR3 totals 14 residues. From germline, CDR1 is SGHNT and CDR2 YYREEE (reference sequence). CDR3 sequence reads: CASSPGGGNSPLHF. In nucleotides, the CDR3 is TGTGCCAGCTCCCCGGGGGGGGGAAATTCACCCCTCCACTTT.

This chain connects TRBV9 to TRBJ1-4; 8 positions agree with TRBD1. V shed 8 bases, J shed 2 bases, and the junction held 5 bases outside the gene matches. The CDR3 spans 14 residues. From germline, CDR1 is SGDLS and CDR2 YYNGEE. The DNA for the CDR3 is TGTGCCAGTGGACAGGGTACTACTAATGAAAAACTGTTTTTT. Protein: CASGQGTTNEKLFF.

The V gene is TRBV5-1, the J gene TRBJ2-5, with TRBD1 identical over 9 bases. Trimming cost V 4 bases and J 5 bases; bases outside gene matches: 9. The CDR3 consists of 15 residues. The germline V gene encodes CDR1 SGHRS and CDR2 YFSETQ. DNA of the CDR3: TGCGCCAGCAGCCCGGGGACAGGGATTAAGGAGACCCAGTACTTC. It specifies CASSPGTGIKETQYF.

The CDR3 reads CASSLRQGTDTQYF. In DNA form, the CDR3 reads TGTGCCAGTAGTCTTCGACAAGGCACAGATACGCAGTATTTT. This chain joins TRBV19 and TRBJ2-3; no definite D call. The CDR3 has 14 residues. Germline V gene lookup returns CDR1 LNHDA and CDR2 SQIVND (reference sequence). Trimming removed 5 bases from V and 1 base from J, with 10 bases in between. Drawing the rest from reference TRBV19 and TRBJ2-3, the complete variable domain is DGGITQSPKYLFRKEGQNVTLSCEQNLNHDAMYWYRQDPGQGLRLIYYSQIVNDFQKGDIAEGYSVSREKKESFPLTVTSAQKNPTAFYLCASSLRQGTDTQYFGPGTRLTVL.

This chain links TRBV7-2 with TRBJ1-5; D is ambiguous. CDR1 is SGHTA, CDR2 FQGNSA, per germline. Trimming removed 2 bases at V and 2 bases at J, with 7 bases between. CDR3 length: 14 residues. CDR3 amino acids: CASSLTIGNQPQHF. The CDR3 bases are TGTGCCAGCAGCTTAACAATTGGCAATCAGCCCCAGCATTTT.

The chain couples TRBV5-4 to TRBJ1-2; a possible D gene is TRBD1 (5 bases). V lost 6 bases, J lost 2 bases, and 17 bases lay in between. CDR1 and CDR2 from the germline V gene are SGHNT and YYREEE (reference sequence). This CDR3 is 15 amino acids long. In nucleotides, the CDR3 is TGTGCCAGCACACTAGACAGATTAAACAACTATGGCTACACCTTC. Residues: CASTLDRLNNYGYTF.